What follows are 14 T cell receptor beta chains derived from one specimen sequenced in a study of shared clonotypes between healthy human individuals. Profiling relied on immunoSEQ multiplex PCR, and the TCRdb table lists in-frame clones only, not all of them. The data contain 1.6 million or so clones, roughly 96% of them singletons. Sequences were obtained from naive CD4+ T cells sorted from blood. Subset given: CD45RA+ positively selected. Every receptor here comes from a man aged 30 to 39 in good health.

This clone was recorded once. The V call is TRBV7-2, the J call TRBJ1-3; D call uncertain. V lost 1 base and J lost 0, with 10 bases in between. CDR1 is SGHTA, CDR2 FQGNSA, per germline. This CDR3 has 16 residues. CDR3 protein: CASSLVGGRSGNTIYF. DNA of the CDR3: TGTGCCAGCAGCTTAGTGGGAGGGCGCTCTGGAAACACCATATATTTT.

The chain couples TRBV10-1 to TRBJ2-3, with D possibly being TRBD2 (6 bases). V shed 4 bases and J shed 0 bases, with 14 bases lying between them. This CDR3 spans 16 amino acids. Germline CDR1 and CDR2: WNHNN and SYGVQD (reference sequence). This CDR3 is CASSGSAGTSTDTQYF. For the CDR3, the DNA is TGCGCCAGCAGTGGTTCGGCGGGAACTAGCACAGATACGCAGTATTTT.

The chain links TRBV18 to TRBJ1-3, with D unresolved. Germline V gives CDR1 KGHSH, CDR2 LQKENI. The CDR3 contains 15 residues. V was shortened by 4 bases and J by 0 bases, with 10 bases between the two germline ends. The chain's CDR3 is CASSLAGYSGNTIYF. The CDR3 DNA sequence: TGTGCCAGCTCACTAGCCGGATACTCTGGAAACACCATATATTTT.

CDR3 coding DNA: TGTGCCAGCAGTTACCGGCTAGCCGGGGAGACCCAGTACTTC. Residues: CASSYRLAGETQYF. The chain recombines TRBV6-5 with TRBJ2-5; D possibly corresponds to TRBD2 (5 bases). Germline assignment: CDR1 MNHEY and CDR2 SVGAGI. The CDR3 extends over 14 amino acids. With 2 bases removed from V and 5 bases from J, the gap between germline ends came to 12 bases.

The chain employs TRBV19 and TRBJ2-7, with a possible D match to TRBD2 (5 bases). Germline V lookup: CDR1 LNHDA, CDR2 SQIVND (reference sequence). The CDR3 is 13 residues long. Trimming took off 9 bases at V and 3 bases at J, with 15 bases between the two ends. CDR3: CASSEEGRYEQYF. The DNA for the CDR3 is TGTGCCAGCTCGGAGGAAGGGCGCTACGAGCAGTACTTC.

The CDR3 nucleotides are TGTGCCAGCAATACAGGGTTCGAGCAGTACTTC. It specifies CASNTGFEQYF. The J gene is TRBJ2-7, the V gene TRBV6-5; weak D call: TRBD1 (6 bases). Germline V lookup: CDR1 MNHEY, CDR2 SVGAGI. Trimming left V 7 bases short and J 6 bases short, with 10 bases between. This CDR3 has 11 residues.

The chain uses TRBV28 and TRBJ1-5; 9 nucleotides agree with TRBD1. V shed 6 bases and J 5 bases; nucleotides not matched to a gene: 5. This CDR3 contains 14 residues. Germline CDR1 and CDR2: MDHEN and SYDVKM. As DNA, the CDR3 is TGTGCCAGCAGCAGGGACAGGGTTGATCAGCCCCAGCATTTT. Translating gives CASSRDRVDQPQHF.

The genes are TRBV18 and TRBJ2-5, with 11 bases identical to TRBD2. The CDR3 is made up of 16 amino acids. V dropped 3 bases and J dropped 3; count of bases not matched to a gene: 6. Per germline, CDR1 KGHSH and CDR2 LQKENI. CDR3 loop: CASSPATSGSKETQYF. The DNA for the CDR3 is TGTGCCAGCTCACCCGCAACTAGCGGGAGTAAAGAGACCCAGTACTTC.

V usage is TRBV7-9 and J usage is TRBJ2-4; tentatively, D is TRBD1 (5 bases). Germline CDR1 and CDR2: SEHNR and FQNEAQ (reference sequence). The CDR3 contains 14 residues. V was shortened by 3 bases and J by 8 bases, with 14 bases between the two germline ends. The CDR3 region is CASSFRVQVDIQYF. For the CDR3, the DNA is TGTGCCAGCAGCTTTCGGGTACAGGTGGACATTCAGTACTTC.

The rearrangement uses TRBV23-1 and TRBJ2-5, with 12 bases aligning to TRBD1. TRBV23-1 counts as an open reading frame of uncertain function. J lost 5 bases, V lost 6 bases, and 7 bases had no gene match. CDR3 length: 15 residues. Here the CDR3 reads CASRGTGGCQETQYF. The CDR3 region has the DNA TGCGCCAGCAGGGGGACAGGGGGCTGTCAGGAGACCCAGTACTTC.

CDR3 nucleotides: TGTGCCAGCACCGCGATGGGGAATGAGCAGTTCTTC. This sequence encodes CASTAMGNEQFF. The chain has TRBV7-9 and TRBJ2-1, with D hard to call. Between the trimmed V and J ends, which lost 7 bases and 7 bases, there was a span of 11 bases. The V gene's germline CDR1 is SEHNR and CDR2 FQNEAQ (reference sequence). This CDR3 contains 12 residues. Together with reference TRBV7-9 and TRBJ2-1, the CDR3 gives the full variable domain: DTGVSQNPRHKITKRGQNVTFRCDPISEHNRLYWYRQTLGQGPEFLTYFQNEAQLEKSRLLSDRFSAERPKGSFSTLEIQRTEQGDSAMYLCASTAMGNEQFFGPGTRLTVL.

Comment on this clone: Other nucleotide sequences from this sample produce the same CDR3. The chain joins TRBV7-9 to TRBJ2-2; D is ambiguous. The CDR3 contains 12 residues. Germline V gene data show CDR1 as SEHNR and CDR2 as FQNEAQ (reference sequence). Trimming pared 2 bases from V and 6 bases from J, leaving 4 bases between. CDR3: CASSLPAGELFF. The CDR3 DNA is TGTGCCAGCAGCTTACCCGCCGGGGAGCTGTTTTTT.

The rearrangement joins TRBV18 to TRBJ1-1; possibly TRBD1 for D (5 bases). This CDR3 is built from 16 residues. Trimming took 3 bases from V and 2 from J, leaving 16 bases between them. Germline CDR1 reads KGHSH; CDR2 reads LQKENI. The CDR3 loop reads CASSPVRGNPNTEAFF. In DNA form, the CDR3 reads TGTGCCAGCTCACCGGTTAGGGGAAATCCAAACACTGAAGCTTTCTTT.

V usage is TRBV11-3 and J usage is TRBJ2-7, with 8 bases fitting TRBD2. Germline CDR1 is SGHNT and CDR2 is YENEEA. V lost 2 bases to trimming and J lost 2 bases; unmatched junction nucleotides: 14. This CDR3 region has 18 residues. The CDR3 protein is CASSLPLQTSVRPYEQYF. CDR3 bases: TGTGCCAGCAGCTTACCGCTCCAGACTAGCGTGCGCCCCTACGAGCAGTACTTC.